Shown below are 21 T cell receptor beta chains from a single sample sequenced in a study of blood T cell repertoires in COVID-19. The table came from immunoSEQ multiplex PCR; TCRdb's copy has only in-frame clones and leaves some out. This table holds about 240,000 clones, roughly 87% found once. Sequencing was carried out using peripheral blood. The receptors derive from a man aged 55 to 70 who had recovered from COVID-19.

The chain couples TRBV5-4 to TRBJ2-1; weak D call: TRBD1 (6 bases). Germline V gene sequence: CDR1 SGHNT, CDR2 YYREEE (reference sequence). Trimming took 5 bases from V and 6 from J, leaving 18 bases between them. The CDR3 covers 15 residues. The CDR3 bases are TGTGCCAGCAGTCCCCGCCCAGGGGTAGGCAATGAGCAGTTCTTC. Translation gives CASSPRPGVGNEQFF.

This sequence joins TRBV5-4 and TRBJ2-6; possibly TRBD1 for D (5 bases). Deletions cut 0 bases from V and 0 bases from J, with 13 bases between. The germline V gene encodes CDR1 SGHNT and CDR2 YYREEE (reference sequence). The CDR3 consists of 18 residues. The CDR3 loop reads CASSLVGGQPSGANVLTF. For the CDR3, the DNA is TGTGCCAGCAGCTTGGTGGGCGGACAACCCTCTGGGGCCAACGTCCTGACTTTC.

This clone was detected once. The rearrangement joins TRBV6-6 to TRBJ2-5, with D uncertain. Germline V gene sequence: CDR1 MNHNY, CDR2 SVGAGI (reference sequence). The CDR3 sequence is 13 residues long. The ends were cut back, 0 bases at V and 5 bases at J, with 7 bases in the middle. The CDR3 DNA sequence: TGTGCCAGCAGTTACTCGAGGCCTGAGACCCAGTACTTC. This sequence encodes CASSYSRPETQYF.

The chain carries TRBV25-1 and TRBJ2-4, with TRBD1 matching 9 bases. CDR1 is MGHDK and CDR2 is SYGVNS in the germline V gene. The V gene end was trimmed by 4 bases and the J gene end by 6 bases; junction bases not matched to a gene: 7. CDR3 length: 15 amino acids. The CDR3 DNA reads TGTGCCAGCAGTGGAAGGACAGGGGAGGGAAACATTCAGTACTTC. This gives the protein CASSGRTGEGNIQYF.

The V call is TRBV2, the J call TRBJ2-5; D is ambiguous. The CDR3 is 11 amino acids. Germline V gives CDR1 SNHLY, CDR2 FYNNEI. Trimming removed 6 bases at V and 3 bases at J, with 5 bases between. The CDR3 sequence: CASSPKETQYF. Here the CDR3 DNA reads TGTGCCAGCAGCCCAAAAGAGACCCAGTACTTC.

The genes are TRBV12-5 and TRBJ2-5, with D maybe TRBD1 (6 bases). Per the germline V gene, CDR1 is LGHNT and CDR2 is FRNRAP. The CDR3 contains 15 residues. The ends were cut back, 4 bases at V and 1 base at J, with 13 bases in the middle. DNA of the CDR3: TGTGCTAGTGGTTCCCAGAGGACAGTCCAAGAGACCCAGTACTTC. Translated: CASGSQRTVQETQYF.

The chain joins TRBV5-5 to TRBJ1-1; D gene uncertain. Trimming left V 2 bases short and J 4 bases short, with 9 bases between. Looked up from germline, CDR1 is SGHKS and CDR2 is YYEKEE (reference sequence). The CDR3 is 13 amino acids. The CDR3: CASSLAGLTEAFF. Here the CDR3 DNA reads TGTGCCAGCAGCTTAGCAGGACTCACTGAAGCTTTCTTT.

CDR3 amino acids: CASSQVFSWSYEQYF. CDR3 DNA sequence: TGTGCCAGCAGCCAAGTTTTTTCGTGGAGTTACGAGCAGTACTTC. The rearrangement joins TRBV3-1 (or the pseudogene TRBV3-2) to TRBJ2-7; D is unclear. V was clipped by 1 base and J by 4 bases, with 14 bases between them. The germline V gene encodes CDR1 LGHDT and CDR2 YNNKEL (reference sequence). This CDR3 has 15 amino acids.

This sequence joins TRBV20-1 and TRBJ2-5; 7 nucleotides agree with TRBD1. This CDR3 has 13 amino acids. Germline V gene sequence: CDR1 DFQATT, CDR2 SNEGSKA (reference sequence). V was clipped by 3 bases and J by 7 bases; unmatched bases: 8. CDR3 region: CSASAGGDGTQYF. CDR3 nucleotides: TGCAGTGCTAGTGCAGGGGGAGACGGGACCCAGTACTTC.

V gene TRBV6-5 combines with J gene TRBJ1-5, with 9 bases fitting TRBD1. The CDR3 covers 14 residues. Germline V gene data show CDR1 as MNHEY and CDR2 as SVGAGI. The V and J ends lost 8 bases and 0 bases, in that order; junction bases with no gene match: 2. CDR3 in DNA: TGTGCCAGCCGGGACAGGGATAGCAATCAGCCCCAGCATTTT. It codes for CASRDRDSNQPQHF.

The rearrangement links TRBV15 to TRBJ1-2; 10 bases map to TRBD1. From germline, CDR1 is LNHNV and CDR2 YYDKDF (reference sequence). The CDR3 is made up of 14 amino acids. V lost 2 bases, J lost 8 bases, and 5 bases stayed unmatched. In nucleotides, the CDR3 is TGTGCCACCAGCAGAAGACAGGGGGCTCAAGGCTACACCTTC. It translates to CATSRRQGAQGYTF.

This sequence joins TRBV4-1 and TRBJ1-2, with TRBD1 matching over 7 bases. Germline CDR1 and CDR2: MGHRA and YSYEKL. The trim removed 1 base at V and 2 bases at J, leaving 4 bases unmatched. This CDR3 has 15 amino acids. In nucleotides, the CDR3 is TGCGCCAGCAGCCAAGTGGGACAGCCGAACTATGGCTACACCTTC. Translated, it gives CASSQVGQPNYGYTF.

This clone was recorded only once. The chain links TRBV5-1 to TRBJ1-6, with 8 bases that match TRBD1. The germline V gene encodes CDR1 SGHRS and CDR2 YFSETQ. This CDR3 is built from 15 residues. With V trimmed by 3 bases and J by 10 bases, 9 bases remained unmatched. DNA for the CDR3: TGCGCCAGCAGCTATCAGGGGGCTCCTGACTCACCCCTCCACTTT. It encodes CASSYQGAPDSPLHF.

The rearrangement uses TRBV18 and TRBJ1-5, with D maybe TRBD1 (5 bases). The CDR3 is 18 amino acids. Germline values: CDR1 KGHSH, CDR2 LQKENI. Trimming left V 3 bases short and J 6 bases short, with 24 bases between. The CDR3 here is CASSPNPRGLTSGQPQHF. The DNA for the CDR3 is TGTGCCAGCTCACCTAACCCAAGGGGCCTTACATCAGGTCAGCCCCAGCATTTT.

The chain has TRBV2 and TRBJ2-3; a possible D gene is TRBD1 (6 bases). The CDR3 extends over 12 amino acids. Germline CDR1 and CDR2: SNHLY and FYNNEI. V was clipped by 7 bases and J by 4 bases, with 9 bases between them. The CDR3 here is CASTQGPDTQYF. The CDR3 region has the DNA TGTGCCAGCACACAGGGTCCAGATACGCAGTATTTT.

The chain is built from TRBV7-9 and TRBJ1-2, with 9 nucleotides matching TRBD1. The V segment lost 5 bases and the J segment 6 bases; nucleotides outside the gene matches: 13. Germline CDR1 SEHNR, CDR2 FQNEAQ (reference sequence). The CDR3 sequence is 16 residues long. The DNA for the CDR3 is TGTGCCAGCAGCCTGGCCTCGGGACAGGGAAGAGATGGCTACACCTTC. As protein: CASSLASGQGRDGYTF. The full variable domain, in which reference TRBV7-9 and TRBJ1-2 provide the parts outside the CDR3, is DTGVSQNPRHKITKRGQNVTFRCDPISEHNRLYWYRQTLGQGPEFLTYFQNEAQLEKSRLLSDRFSAERPKGSFSTLEIQRTEQGDSAMYLCASSLASGQGRDGYTFGSGTRLTVV.

The gene calls are TRBV20-1 and TRBJ2-3; no definite D call. V was shortened by 4 bases and J by 9 bases, with 8 bases between the two germline ends. The CDR3 totals 10 residues. The V gene's germline CDR1 is DFQATT and CDR2 SNEGSKA (reference sequence). The DNA of the CDR3 is TGCAGTGCTACTAGTGTGACGCAGTATTTT. This sequence encodes CSATSVTQYF.

V and J are TRBV6-5 and TRBJ1-2, with 7 bases that match TRBD1. V lost 2 bases to trimming and J lost 5 bases; unmatched junction nucleotides: 8. This CDR3 is built from 15 residues. CDR1 is MNHEY and CDR2 is SVGAGI in the germline V gene. Here the CDR3 reads CASSYETGTAYGYTF. CDR3 in DNA: TGTGCCAGCAGTTACGAAACCGGGACAGCGTATGGCTACACCTTC.

The chain joins TRBV10-3 to TRBJ2-3; 10 bases line up with TRBD2. Germline CDR1 reads ENHRY; CDR2 reads SYGVKD. V shed 5 bases, J shed 3 bases, and the junction held 5 bases outside the gene matches. CDR3 length: 15 amino acids. CDR3: CAISRTSGLTDTQYF. The CDR3 nucleotides are TGTGCCATCAGTCGGACTAGCGGACTAACAGATACGCAGTATTTT.

This chain links TRBV27 with TRBJ1-2; a possible D gene is TRBD1 (5 bases). V lost 4 bases, J lost 2 bases, and 11 bases lay in between. Germline V gene data show CDR1 as MNHEY and CDR2 as SMNVEV (reference sequence). The CDR3 consists of 14 residues. The CDR3 sequence: CASSSTVANYGYTF. In DNA form, the CDR3 reads TGTGCCAGCAGTTCGACAGTCGCAAACTATGGCTACACCTTC.

The J gene is TRBJ2-4, the V gene TRBV13; 9 positions agree with TRBD2. With 3 bases clipped from V and 0 bases from J, the junction kept 3 bases outside the gene matches. The CDR3 is 16 residues long. The germline CDR1 and CDR2 sequences are PRHDT and FYEKMQ (reference sequence). The chain's CDR3 is CASSFVAGEAKNIQYF. In DNA form, the CDR3 reads TGTGCCAGCAGCTTTGTAGCGGGGGAAGCCAAAAACATTCAGTACTTC.